Detailed here is one TCR beta chain. The antigen this receptor binds is unknown. Base qualities are not at hand, and no much larger clone is one base apart. The sample is drawn from a study of blood T cell repertoires in COVID-19 (dated by TCRdb to about 2020). Broadly, across the study: Collaborator samples came from the United States, Italy and Spain and covered acute and convalescent phases of COVID-19. Where HLA class I and class II types were available, the types were taken from metadata supplied by the sample provider, not from assay-based typing. The material from the prospective study consisted of cDNA or gDNA derived from T cells, B-cell-depleted T cells, or PBMCs. The samples were drawn from two sources: the first 160 participants of the ongoing ImmuneRACE study, and about 1,300 subjects contributed by 6 global collaborators. A freely available public database, intended as a resource for researchers studying the immune response to SARS-CoV-2, is where the repertoires were released. A de-identified subject ID, COVID-19 status, age in years and sex were almost always included in the sample metadata. The dataset comprised deeply sampled blood TCRbeta repertoires from subjects exposed to, actively infected with, or recovered from COVID-19.

General study outcomes and caveats: The amount of clinical and demographic metadata varied by source and participant and was provided uncurated.

Enrolling through a virtual design, the prospective study's participants ranged in age from roughly 18 to 95 years and lived across roughly 24 United States geographic areas. To assign participants to cohorts, the prospective study relied on clinical history that participants themselves reported in a screening survey and a study questionnaire. Recovered participants in ImmuneRACE Cohort 3 were defined as having two consecutive negative NP/OP PCR tests, clearance from a healthcare professional, or resolution of symptoms. In the prospective study, mobile phlebotomists collected whole blood, serum and a nasopharyngeal or oropharyngeal swab from each participant. Additional blood draws and questionnaires over an approximately two-month period could optionally be provided by prospective study participants. Prospective study blood samples were shipped either frozen or at room temperature before DNA extraction.

The immunoSEQ Assay, a bias-controlled multiplex PCR, was used to amplify TCRbeta CDR3 regions from genomic DNA. Per the original workflow: Nucleated cell counts per sample were estimated from amplification of reference gene primers within the assay. To quantify the absolute abundance of each unique TCRbeta CDR3 rearrangement, sequence reads were collapsed and filtered. Productive Simpson clonality was computed per sample as the square root of Simpson's diversity index over productive rearrangements. This is the immuneACCESS table as TCRdb keeps it, with only in-frame sequences that have V and J called. A part of the clones is gone; compared with another copy, unresolved V genes explain less than half, and the rest is unexplained. Clone size and V and J calls were adopted from that table, with D and trimming inferred from the DNA. This sample lists some 300,000 clones; more than 75% were detected once. Clones ranked in the top ten supply about 4.6% of the sample.

The source is a man younger than 45 who had recovered from COVID-19. Specimen: PBMCs or T cells enriched from blood (not recorded which).

The CDR3 has the sequence CASRGAGSYPNNSPLHF. The sequence in DNA is TGCGCCAGCAGGGGGGCAGGGTCCTACCCCAATAATTCACCCCTCCACTTT. The chain couples TRBV5-1 to TRBJ1-6; the D gene is possibly TRBD1, with 6 bases matching. V is cut by 5 bases and J by 5 bases, and the space between the germline ends is 20 bases. CDR1 and CDR2, per the germline V gene, are SGHRS and YFSETQ. The cysteine opens and the phenylalanine closes a CDR3 of 17 amino acids. Only the CDR3 DNA stays, 51 bases, in frame from base 1.